Sequencing of this TCR beta chain was carried out in a study of CD8 T cells in ankylosing spondylitis. Study-level results: Disease-linked clones were reportedly significantly enriched in matched ankylosing spondylitis synovial fluid. A subset of motif variants has previously been described in the synovial fluid and blood of reactive arthritis.

Quantitative molecular-barcoded 5'-RACE generated the TCR beta libraries. TCRdb re-called the 5' RACE reads with MiXCR, one entry per CDR3 protein. The repertoire has about 160,000 distinct CDR3 sequences, 9.8% of them found once; the top ten carry over 12%. This clonotype was picked up many times. The antigen remains unidentified. Germline CDR1 is LGHNA and CDR2 is YSLEER. V was clipped by 5 bases and J by 3 bases, with 10 bases between them. The CDR3 loop spans 13 amino acids. The specimen was blood, either unsorted or a sorted T cell fraction (not recorded which). V gene TRBV4-3 combines with J gene TRBJ1-1; D is perhaps TRBD1 (6 bases). The TCR sequence derives from a female donor with ankylosing spondylitis or in good health (not recorded which). The CDR3 nucleotides are TGCGCCAGCAGCATCGGACAGTACACTGAAGCTTTCTTT. As protein: CASSIGQYTEAFF.